The 17 T cell receptor beta chains reported below all come from one sample, sequenced in a study of blood T cell repertoires in COVID-19 (dated by TCRdb to about 2020). The library was made by the immunoSEQ multiplex PCR assay. TCRdb mirrors the immuneACCESS table, restricted to in-frame sequences. Some clones are absent from its copies; in checked studies, under half trace to an unresolved V gene, and the reason for the others is unknown. The sample table shows about 39,000 clones, and around 86% are seen once. The ten largest account for 4.5% to 6.5% of the sample. Sequencing input: peripheral blood. These TCRs come from a man aged 35 to 55 with active COVID-19.

The rearrangement joins TRBV5-1 to TRBJ2-5; possible D gene TRBD2, 6 bases. This CDR3 contains 14 residues. In germline, CDR1 is SGHRS, CDR2 YFSETQ. Trimming left V 3 bases short and J 1 base short, with 10 bases between. The CDR3 loop is CASSSMGGQETQYF. In DNA form, the CDR3 reads TGCGCCAGCAGCTCCATGGGGGGCCAAGAGACCCAGTACTTC.

This clone was counted only a few times. The gene calls are TRBV21-1 and TRBJ2-7; no check of the table's D call, TRBD2, against the DNA was made. TRBV21-1 is termed a pseudogene. The CDR3 sequence is 16 residues long. CDR3 amino acids: CASRTSGRAPSYEQYF. CDR3 sequence (DNA): TGTGCCAGCCGGACTAGCGGGAGGGCGCCGTCCTACGAGCAGTACTTC.

This clone has a single count. The V gene is TRBV9, the J gene TRBJ1-4; D remains ambiguous. Germline V CDR1 and CDR2: SGDLS, YYNGEE. The germline V and J ends were trimmed by 5 bases and 0 bases, with 17 bases remaining between them. The CDR3 has 17 amino acids. The CDR3 spells CASSPRGRAATNEKLFF. The CDR3, as DNA: TGTGCCAGCAGTCCGAGAGGGAGGGCGGCAACTAATGAAAAACTGTTTTTT.

The chain is built from TRBV15 and TRBJ2-1; 12 nucleotides line up with TRBD2. Germline V CDR1 and CDR2: LNHNV, YYDKDF (reference sequence). The CDR3 is made up of 23 amino acids. V dropped 0 bases and J dropped 5; count of bases not matched to a gene: 23. DNA of the CDR3: TGTGCCACCAGCAGAGATCCCTTGAGACTGGGACTAGCGGGCCACCCGAAGAACAATGAGCAGTTCTTC. Amino acid sequence: CATSRDPLRLGLAGHPKNNEQFF.

The chain employs TRBV14 and TRBJ1-3; D not resolved. Germline-derived CDR1 and CDR2 are SGHDN and FVKESK. Trimming pared 1 base from V and 1 base from J, leaving 8 bases between. The length of the CDR3 is 15 residues. The CDR3: CASSQGYLSGNTIYF. The CDR3 region has the DNA TGTGCCAGCAGCCAAGGATACTTATCTGGAAACACCATATATTTT.

V is TRBV11-2 and J is TRBJ2-7, with D possibly TRBD2 on 6 matching bases. The CDR3 is 14 residues long. Germline values: CDR1 SGHAT, CDR2 FQNNGV. The V end lost 3 bases, the J end lost 6 bases, and 15 bases lay between the germline ends. The CDR3 coding sequence is TGTGCCAGCAGCTTCACGGGGACTGGGGGCGAGCAGTACTTC. This sequence encodes CASSFTGTGGEQYF.

The chain has TRBV9 and TRBJ2-2, with 7 bases lining up with TRBD1. J gave up 1 base and V 4 bases, and 4 bases lay outside the gene matches. Germline V gives CDR1 SGDLS, CDR2 YYNGEE. The CDR3 is 15 residues long. As DNA, the CDR3 is TGTGCCAGCAGCCCCCGGACAGGGAACACCGGGGAGCTGTTTTTT. It encodes CASSPRTGNTGELFF.

V usage is TRBV7-9 and J usage is TRBJ1-4; 7 bases fit TRBD1. This CDR3 comprises 16 residues. Germline assignment: CDR1 SEHNR and CDR2 FQNEAQ (reference sequence). Trimming at V came to 6 bases and at J to 2 bases, leaving 9 bases not matched to a gene. CDR3 residues: CASRTEGADTNEKLFF. CDR3 sequence (DNA): TGTGCCAGCAGGACGGAGGGGGCAGACACTAATGAAAAACTGTTTTTT.

The chain joins TRBV5-1 to TRBJ2-1; possible D gene TRBD1, 6 bases. V gave up 4 bases and J gave up 9 bases, with 14 bases separating them. Germline assignment: CDR1 SGHRS and CDR2 YFSETQ. The CDR3 spans 13 residues. CDR3 in amino acids: CASSPPLQGEQFF. The CDR3, as DNA: TGCGCCAGCAGCCCTCCCTTACAGGGTGAGCAGTTCTTC.

This clone was found once. The chain uses TRBV4-1 and TRBJ2-3; 9 nucleotides line up with TRBD2. Losses at the gene ends were 5 bases for V and 3 bases for J; bases not matched to a gene: 12. Germline CDR1 is MGHRA and CDR2 is YSYEKL. The CDR3 runs 17 residues. The CDR3 DNA reads as TGCGCCAGCAGCGCTGGAGGCGGGAGGGATTGGACAGATACGCAGTATTTT. Protein: CASSAGGGRDWTDTQYF.

This chain connects TRBV29-1 to TRBJ2-1; 14 nucleotides agree with TRBD2. V trimming: 6 bases; J trimming: 0 bases; junction bases outside the gene matches: 7. CDR1 is SQVTM, CDR2 ANQGSEA, per germline. The CDR3 runs 17 residues. For the CDR3, the DNA is TGCAGCGTCAATGGACTAGCGGGAGGATTCTCCTACAATGAGCAGTTCTTC. This sequence encodes CSVNGLAGGFSYNEQFF.

The CDR3 DNA is TGTGCCAGTAGACCTTCAGGGGATTACAATGAGCAGTTCTTC. It yields the protein CASRPSGDYNEQFF. The genes are TRBV19 and TRBJ2-1; D is perhaps TRBD1 (6 bases). Trimming shortened V by 6 bases and J by 4 bases, and 13 bases separated the two germline ends. The CDR3 extends over 14 amino acids. The germline V gene has CDR1 LNHDA and CDR2 SQIVND (reference sequence).

J is TRBJ2-3 and V is TRBV19; no definite D call. The CDR3 runs 13 residues. Trimming shortened V by 5 bases and J by 0 bases, and 6 bases separated the two germline ends. CDR1 is LNHDA, CDR2 SQIVND, per germline (reference sequence). CDR3 residues: CASSVTSTDTQYF. The CDR3 region has the DNA TGTGCCAGTAGTGTTACTAGCACAGATACGCAGTATTTT.

The chain couples TRBV5-1 to TRBJ2-2; TRBD1 matches at 7 bases. Germline assignment: CDR1 SGHRS and CDR2 YFSETQ. This CDR3 has 15 amino acids. Germline trimming cut 5 bases from V and 7 bases from J; bases unmatched to any gene: 11. The CDR3 coding sequence is TGCGCCAGCAGTTTTGTACAGGGGTTGAACGGGGAGCTGTTTTTT. Translated, it gives CASSFVQGLNGELFF.

The V gene is TRBV27, the J gene TRBJ2-2, with TRBD1 matching over 10 bases. The CDR3 length is 17 residues. V dropped 5 bases and J dropped 5; count of bases not matched to a gene: 11. Germline CDR1 reads MNHEY; CDR2 reads SMNVEV (reference sequence). The CDR3: CASSLQPGQGNTGELFF. DNA of the CDR3: TGTGCCAGCAGTCTCCAGCCGGGACAGGGGAATACCGGGGAGCTGTTTTTT.

By sample share, this clone is medium-sized. Here the CDR3 reads CASSYSGSYNEQFF. The DNA for the CDR3 is TGTGCCAGCAGTTATAGCGGGAGCTACAATGAGCAGTTCTTC. The V and J genes are TRBV6-6 and TRBJ2-1; TRBD2 aligns across 9 bases. The CDR3 extends over 14 amino acids. V dropped 3 bases and J dropped 3; count of bases not matched to a gene: 0. CDR1 and CDR2 (germline): MNHNY, SVGAGI (reference sequence).

V usage is TRBV11-2 and J usage is TRBJ2-1, with a possible D match to TRBD2 (7 bases). The V and J ends lost 5 bases and 6 bases respectively, with 17 bases between them. Germline V gene sequence: CDR1 SGHAT, CDR2 FQNNGV. This CDR3 contains 15 residues. CDR3 coding DNA: TGTGCCAGCAGCCCCTCGGGGGGCGCGAGCAATGAGCAGTTCTTC. Encoded protein: CASSPSGGASNEQFF. Based on the CDR3 plus reference TRBV11-2 and TRBJ2-1, the full variable domain is EAGVAQSPRYKIIEKRQSVAFWCNPISGHATLYWYQQILGQGPKLLIQFQNNGVVDDSQLPKDRFSAERLKGVDSTLKIQPAKLEDSAVYLCASSPSGGASNEQFFGPGTRLTVL.